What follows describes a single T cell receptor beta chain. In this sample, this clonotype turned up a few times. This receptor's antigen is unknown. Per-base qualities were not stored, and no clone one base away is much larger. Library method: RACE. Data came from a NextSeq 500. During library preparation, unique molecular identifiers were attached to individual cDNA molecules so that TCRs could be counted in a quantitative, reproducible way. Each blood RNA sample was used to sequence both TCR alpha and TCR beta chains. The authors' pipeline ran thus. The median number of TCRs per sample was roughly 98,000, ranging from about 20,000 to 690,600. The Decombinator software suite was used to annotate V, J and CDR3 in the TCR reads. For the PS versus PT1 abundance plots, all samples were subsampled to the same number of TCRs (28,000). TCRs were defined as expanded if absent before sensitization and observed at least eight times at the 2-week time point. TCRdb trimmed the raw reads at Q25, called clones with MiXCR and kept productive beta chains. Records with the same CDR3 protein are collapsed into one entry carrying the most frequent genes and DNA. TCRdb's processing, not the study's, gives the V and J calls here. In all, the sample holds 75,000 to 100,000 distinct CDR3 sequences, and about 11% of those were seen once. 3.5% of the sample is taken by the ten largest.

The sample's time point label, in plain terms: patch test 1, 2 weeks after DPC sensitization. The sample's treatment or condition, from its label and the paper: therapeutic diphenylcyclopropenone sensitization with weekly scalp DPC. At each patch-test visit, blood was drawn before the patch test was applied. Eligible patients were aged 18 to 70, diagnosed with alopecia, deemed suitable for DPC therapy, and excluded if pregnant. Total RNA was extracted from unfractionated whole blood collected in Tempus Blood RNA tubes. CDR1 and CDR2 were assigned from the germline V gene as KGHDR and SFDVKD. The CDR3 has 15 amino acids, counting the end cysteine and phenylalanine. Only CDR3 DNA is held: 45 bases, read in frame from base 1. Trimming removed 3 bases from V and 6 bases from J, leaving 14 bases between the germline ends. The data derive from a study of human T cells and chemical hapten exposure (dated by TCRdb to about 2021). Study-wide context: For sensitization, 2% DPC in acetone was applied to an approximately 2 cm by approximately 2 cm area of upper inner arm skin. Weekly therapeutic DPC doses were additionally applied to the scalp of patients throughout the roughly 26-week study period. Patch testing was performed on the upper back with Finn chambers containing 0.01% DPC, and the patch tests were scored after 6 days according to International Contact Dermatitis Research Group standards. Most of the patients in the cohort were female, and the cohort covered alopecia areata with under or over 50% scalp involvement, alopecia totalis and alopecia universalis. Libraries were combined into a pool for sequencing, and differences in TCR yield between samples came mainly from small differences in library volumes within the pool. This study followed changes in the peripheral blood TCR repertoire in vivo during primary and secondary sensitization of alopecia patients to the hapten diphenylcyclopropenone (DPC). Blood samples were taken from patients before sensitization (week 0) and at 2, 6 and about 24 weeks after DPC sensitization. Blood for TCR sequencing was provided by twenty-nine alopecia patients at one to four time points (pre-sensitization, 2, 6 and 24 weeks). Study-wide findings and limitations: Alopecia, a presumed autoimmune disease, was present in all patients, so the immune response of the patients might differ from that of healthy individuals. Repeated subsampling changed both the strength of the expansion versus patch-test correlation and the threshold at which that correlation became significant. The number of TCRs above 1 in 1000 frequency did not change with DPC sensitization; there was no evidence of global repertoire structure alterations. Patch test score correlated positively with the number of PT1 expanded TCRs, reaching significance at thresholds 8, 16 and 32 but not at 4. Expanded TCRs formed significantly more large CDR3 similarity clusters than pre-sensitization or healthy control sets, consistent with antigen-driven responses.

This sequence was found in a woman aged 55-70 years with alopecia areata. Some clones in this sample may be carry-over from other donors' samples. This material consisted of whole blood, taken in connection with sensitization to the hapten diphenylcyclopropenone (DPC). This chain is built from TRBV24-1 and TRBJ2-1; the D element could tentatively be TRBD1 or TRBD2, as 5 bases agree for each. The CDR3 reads CATSDHRGVRNEQFF. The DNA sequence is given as TGTGCCACCAGTGATCACCGAGGGGTACGCAATGAGCAGTTCTTC.